This T cell receptor (beta chain) was documented in a study of human T cells and chemical hapten exposure. The length of the CDR3 is 13 residues. The trim removed 3 bases at V and 8 bases at J, leaving 8 bases unmatched. CDR1 is DFQATT, CDR2 SNEGSKA, per germline (reference sequence). One entry per CDR3 protein, called by TCRdb with MiXCR from the RACE reads. The sample lists some 90,000 distinct CDR3 sequences; 8.5% were seen once. There are a few counts of this clonotype. Time point described: pre-sensitization, week 0. Noted treatment: therapeutic diphenylcyclopropenone sensitization with weekly scalp DPC.

The specimen was whole blood, collected in connection with sensitization to the hapten diphenylcyclopropenone (DPC). The source is a man in his forties with alopecia areata. Some clones in this sample may be carry-over from other donors' samples. V usage is TRBV20-1 and J usage is TRBJ2-3; the match to TRBD2 covers 7 bases. The CDR3 sequence: CSARRGREVTQYF. The CDR3 DNA reads as TGCAGTGCTAGGCGGGGACGGGAGGTTACGCAGTATTTT.